The 17 T cell receptor beta chains in this list originate from one sample, sequenced in a study of T cell changes during pregnancy in multiple sclerosis. The table came from immunoSEQ multiplex PCR; TCRdb's copy has only in-frame clones and leaves some out. Found here are approximately 83,000 clones, 85% to 95% of them singletons; the top ten hold less than 2.5%. The sample here was peripheral blood, taken in the third trimester of pregnancy. The receptors were sampled from a female donor with multiple sclerosis, enrolled in a pregnancy study.

The chain carries TRBV18 and TRBJ2-1; no firm D call. Trimming removed 0 bases at V and 6 bases at J, with 9 bases between. The length of the CDR3 is 14 residues. Per the germline V gene, CDR1 is KGHSH and CDR2 is LQKENI. Here the CDR3 DNA reads TGTGCCAGCTCACCACCAGGAGTCAGCAATGAGCAGTTCTTC. Its translation: CASSPPGVSNEQFF. The full variable domain, its missing parts supplied by reference TRBV18 and TRBJ2-1, is NAGVMQNPRHLVRRRGQEARLRCSPMKGHSHVYWYRQLPEEGLKFMVYLQKENIIDESGMPKERFSAEFPKEGPSILRIQQVVRGDSAAYFCASSPPGVSNEQFFGPGTRLTVL.

V and J are TRBV27 and TRBJ2-1, with 8 bases aligning to TRBD2. Germline values: CDR1 MNHEY, CDR2 SMNVEV (reference sequence). Losses at the gene ends were 2 bases for V and 9 bases for J; bases not matched to a gene: 6. CDR3 size: 14 residues. CDR3 DNA: TGTGCCAGCAGTTTAGGGGGACTAGTCAGTGAGCAGTTCTTC. This translates into CASSLGGLVSEQFF.

The chain joins TRBV6-5 to TRBJ2-5; maybe TRBD2 (5 bases). CDR3 length: 16 residues. The germline V gene has CDR1 MNHEY and CDR2 SVGAGI. V shed 0 bases and J shed 5 bases, with 16 bases lying between them. This chain's CDR3 is CASSYSRVGSVETQYF. CDR3 nucleotide sequence: TGTGCCAGCAGTTACTCGCGGGTGGGGTCTGTGGAGACCCAGTACTTC.

V gene TRBV15 combines with J gene TRBJ1-3, with D possibly TRBD1 on 5 matching bases. The CDR3 spans 14 residues. From germline, CDR1 is LNHNV and CDR2 YYDKDF (reference sequence). V dropped 1 base and J dropped 9 bases, with 13 bases sitting between them. The CDR3 reads CATSRVGREGTIYF. The CDR3 DNA reads as TGTGCCACCAGCAGAGTGGGCAGGGAGGGCACCATATATTTT.

Only one count was recorded for this clone. This chain links TRBV19 with TRBJ1-2; 7 nucleotides line up with TRBD1. The germline CDR1 and CDR2 sequences are LNHDA and SQIVND (reference sequence). The CDR3 has 15 amino acids. The ends lost 7 bases at V and 3 bases at J; junction bases unmatched: 11. The DNA for the CDR3 is TGTGCCAGTAACCCAACAGGGGTTGGGTACTATGGCTACACCTTC. Its protein is CASNPTGVGYYGYTF.

This chain links TRBV18 with TRBJ2-3; TRBD2 agrees at 9 bases. Germline-derived CDR1 and CDR2 are KGHSH and LQKENI. V trimming: 3 bases; J trimming: 5 bases; junction bases outside the gene matches: 12. The CDR3 length is 17 residues. The CDR3 is CASSPSGGRLAVDTQYF. In DNA, the CDR3 is TGTGCCAGCTCACCGTCAGGAGGCAGACTAGCGGTAGATACGCAGTATTTT.

The genes are TRBV7-8 and TRBJ2-1; 10 bases line up with TRBD2. The CDR3 loop spans 15 amino acids. The V and J ends lost 1 base and 7 bases, in that order; junction bases with no gene match: 4. Germline V gene data show CDR1 as SGHVS and CDR2 as FQNEAQ. The CDR3 sequence is CASSLGTSGGNEQFF. As DNA, the CDR3 is TGTGCCAGCAGCTTAGGGACTAGCGGAGGTAATGAGCAGTTCTTC.

The CDR3 region is CSVRAGANEQYF. CDR3 in DNA: TGCAGCGTGCGAGCGGGAGCGAACGAGCAGTACTTC. The chain recombines TRBV29-1 with TRBJ2-7; 8 bases fit TRBD2. J was trimmed by 5 bases and V by 6 bases; bases with no gene match: 6. Germline lookup yields CDR1 SQVTM and CDR2 ANQGSEA. This CDR3 region has 12 residues.

The CDR3 here is CASSGLVSYEQYF. The CDR3 DNA is TGTGCCAGCAGTGGTTTAGTCTCCTACGAGCAGTACTTC. This chain connects TRBV25-1 to TRBJ2-7, with D unclear. V lost 4 bases and J lost 0, with 7 bases in between. In germline, CDR1 is MGHDK, CDR2 SYGVNS. CDR3 size: 13 residues.

This sequence joins TRBV7-9 and TRBJ2-2; TRBD2 matches 8 bases. The V and J ends lost 2 bases and 1 base, in that order; junction bases with no gene match: 3. Germline CDR1 reads SEHNR; CDR2 reads FQNEAQ (reference sequence). The CDR3 loop spans 16 amino acids. The CDR3 sequence is CASSLKTSGNTGELFF. The CDR3 DNA reads as TGTGCCAGCAGCTTAAAAACTAGCGGGAACACCGGGGAGCTGTTTTTT.

V is TRBV6-4 and J is TRBJ2-2; 11 positions agree with TRBD1. Germline values: CDR1 MRHNA, CDR2 SNTAGT. After removal of 2 bases from V and 4 bases from J, the junction contained 0 bases not matched to a gene. The CDR3 is 15 residues long. CDR3 coding DNA: TGTGCCAGCAGTGACGGGACAGGGGGCACCGGGGAGCTGTTTTTT. Translating it yields CASSDGTGGTGELFF.

This chain links TRBV6-6 with TRBJ2-5, with D unclear. V was cut by 4 bases and J by 0 bases, with 3 bases left in between. This CDR3 comprises 12 residues. The germline V gene has CDR1 MNHNY and CDR2 SVGAGI (reference sequence). This CDR3 is CASSSDQETQYF. The CDR3 DNA reads TGTGCCAGCAGTTCGGACCAAGAGACCCAGTACTTC.

The rearrangement joins TRBV6-1 to TRBJ2-1, with 7 bases fitting TRBD1. CDR1 MNHNS and CDR2 SASEGT come from the germline V gene. V lost 0 bases to trimming and J lost 4 bases; unmatched junction nucleotides: 3. The CDR3 covers 15 residues. The CDR3 DNA reads as TGTGCCAGCAGTGAAGCAGGACAGGCTTACAATGAGCAGTTCTTC. Protein: CASSEAGQAYNEQFF.

This rearrangement joins TRBV6-1 to TRBJ2-3, with TRBD2 identical over 12 bases. Germline V CDR1 and CDR2: MNHNS, SASEGT. With 4 bases clipped from V and 3 bases from J, the junction kept 5 bases outside the gene matches. There are 16 residues in the CDR3. This chain's CDR3 is CASSGGLAGITDTQYF. CDR3 nucleotides: TGTGCCAGCAGTGGAGGACTAGCGGGGATAACAGATACGCAGTATTTT.

The CDR3 sequence is CASSYPATGIYEQYF. The CDR3 nucleotides are TGTGCCAGCAGTTACCCGGCGACAGGTATCTACGAGCAGTACTTC. The chain joins TRBV6-6 to TRBJ2-7; perhaps TRBD1 as D (6 bases). Trimming removed 2 bases from V and 3 bases from J, with 14 bases in between. The CDR3 spans 15 residues. Germline assignment: CDR1 MNHNY and CDR2 SVGAGI (reference sequence).

The chain couples TRBV6-4 to TRBJ1-1, with D tentatively TRBD1 (5 bases). CDR3 size: 15 residues. Germline CDR1 is MRHNA and CDR2 is SNTAGT. Trimming took 0 bases from V and 1 from J, leaving 9 bases between them. CDR3 nucleotide sequence: TGTGCCAGCAGTGACTCTCCCGACAGGAACACTGAAGCTTTCTTT. It encodes CASSDSPDRNTEAFF.

This chain uses TRBV29-1 with TRBJ2-1, with 10 bases matching TRBD2. V lost 6 bases to trimming and J lost 11 bases; unmatched junction nucleotides: 10. The CDR3 totals 13 residues. Germline assignment: CDR1 SQVTM and CDR2 ANQGSEA. CDR3 in DNA: TGCAGCGTCCACGAACCGGGACTAGCGAAGCAGTTCTTC. Amino acids: CSVHEPGLAKQFF.